The 22 T cell receptor beta chains in this list originate from one sample, sequenced in a study of cytomegalovirus exposure and HLA in healthy donors. PCR used 60 Vbeta primers and 13 Jbeta primers. Clones were sequenced by immunoSEQ multiplex PCR, and TCRdb holds only the in-frame ones, with some missing. The sample has 80,000 to 95,000 clones, and its top ten clones hold 15%. Material: PBMCs. The origin of the receptors is a man aged 45 to 65 in good health and CMV-seropositive.

This rearrangement joins TRBV5-1 to TRBJ1-1; D ambiguous. The CDR3 sequence is 14 residues long. Germline CDR1 is SGHRS and CDR2 is YFSETQ. Between the trimmed V and J ends, which lost 0 bases and 0 bases, there was a span of 6 bases. The CDR3 DNA reads as TGCGCCAGCAGCTTGGTCACAGTGAACACTGAAGCTTTCTTT. Amino acids: CASSLVTVNTEAFF.

The rearrangement uses TRBV6-1 and TRBJ2-5; D is uncertain. The germline V gene encodes CDR1 MNHNS and CDR2 SASEGT. The CDR3 covers 13 residues. The V gene lost 4 bases and the J gene lost 1 base, with 7 bases spanning the gap. The CDR3 region has the DNA TGTGCCAGCAGTGCTCAGGCCCAAGAGACCCAGTACTTC. It is translated as CASSAQAQETQYF.

The CDR3 here is CASSDRGTDEQFF. The CDR3 nucleotides are TGTGCCAGCAGCGACAGGGGAACGGATGAGCAGTTCTTC. The genes are TRBV6-6 and TRBJ2-1; 8 bases map to TRBD1. CDR3 length: 13 residues. Germline V CDR1 and CDR2: MNHNY, SVGAGI (reference sequence). With 6 bases clipped from V and 8 bases from J, the junction kept 6 bases outside the gene matches.

The chain uses TRBV5-4 and TRBJ2-5; 7 bases match TRBD1. Germline V gene sequence: CDR1 SGHNT, CDR2 YYREEE (reference sequence). V was clipped by 3 bases and J by 3 bases; unmatched bases: 5. The CDR3 runs to 14 residues. In DNA form, the CDR3 reads TGTGCCAGCAGCTCAGGGGGACAAAAAGAGACCCAGTACTTC. This translates into CASSSGGQKETQYF.

The chain combines TRBV13 with TRBJ2-6; possible D gene TRBD1, 5 bases. The CDR3 length is 15 residues. CDR1 and CDR2 from the germline V gene are PRHDT and FYEKMQ (reference sequence). Trimming left V 5 bases short and J 1 base short, with 9 bases between. This CDR3 reads CASSLRVSGANVLTF. The CDR3 nucleotides are TGTGCCAGCAGCCTCAGGGTATCTGGGGCCAACGTCCTGACTTTC.

V and J are TRBV5-1 and TRBJ2-1; 7 nucleotides agree with TRBD2. The CDR3 runs 14 residues. Losses at the gene ends were 4 bases for V and 2 bases for J; bases not matched to a gene: 3. Germline V CDR1 and CDR2: SGHRS, YFSETQ. CDR3 nucleotide sequence: TGCGCCAGCAGCCTTAGCGGGCCCTACAATGAGCAGTTCTTC. Protein sequence: CASSLSGPYNEQFF.

This chain connects TRBV19 to TRBJ1-1; no clear D. The CDR3 runs 14 residues. The germline V gene has CDR1 LNHDA and CDR2 SQIVND (reference sequence). Trimming shortened V by 7 bases and J by 1 base, and 13 bases separated the two germline ends. CDR3 nucleotides: TGTGCCAGTAAACCAACAGAGAAGAACACTGAAGCTTTCTTT. Translation gives CASKPTEKNTEAFF.

This chain connects TRBV5-1 to TRBJ2-1, with TRBD2 identical over 9 bases. Germline V gene lookup returns CDR1 SGHRS and CDR2 YFSETQ. V dropped 4 bases and J dropped 5; count of bases not matched to a gene: 10. The CDR3 has 16 amino acids. CDR3 loop: CASSTLAGGPNNEQFF. CDR3 DNA sequence: TGCGCCAGCAGCACCCTGGCGGGAGGGCCAAACAATGAGCAGTTCTTC. Full variable domain (rest looked up from reference TRBV5-1 and TRBJ2-1): KAGVTQTPRYLIKTRGQQVTLSCSPISGHRSVSWYQQTPGQGLQFLFEYFSETQRNKGNFPGRFSGRQFSNSRSEMNVSTLELGDSALYLCASSTLAGGPNNEQFFGPGTRLTVL.

The chain couples TRBV6-6 to TRBJ1-1; unclear D gene. The CDR3 is 13 residues long. Germline V gene sequence: CDR1 MNHNY, CDR2 SVGAGI (reference sequence). The V and J ends lost 8 bases and 10 bases respectively, with 20 bases between them. CDR3 nucleotide sequence: TGTGCCAGCGGCCCACCACAAAAACGAGGAGCTTTCTTT. It codes for CASGPPQKRGAFF.

The chain recombines TRBV11-2 with TRBJ1-1; D is uncertain. V was pared by 7 bases and J by 4 bases, with 16 bases between. The CDR3 has 14 residues. In germline, CDR1 is SGHAT, CDR2 FQNNGV. The CDR3 spells CASNPSGRGTEAFF. Written as DNA, the CDR3 is TGTGCCAGCAACCCCAGCGGGCGGGGCACTGAAGCTTTCTTT.

The rearrangement uses TRBV28 and TRBJ2-3; maybe TRBD2 (6 bases). Trimming shortened V by 5 bases and J by 1 base, and 16 bases separated the two germline ends. Germline V gene data show CDR1 as MDHEN and CDR2 as SYDVKM. The CDR3 sequence is 16 residues long. CDR3 sequence (DNA): TGTGCCAGCAGTCCCCGTGGGGGGTTGGGCACAGATACGCAGTATTTT. Protein sequence: CASSPRGGLGTDTQYF. Full variable domain (missing parts from reference TRBV28 and TRBJ2-3): DVKVTQSSRYLVKRTGEKVFLECVQDMDHENMFWYRQDPGLGLRLIYFSYDVKMKEKGDIPEGYSVSREKKERFSLILESASTNQTSMYLCASSPRGGLGTDTQYFGPGTRLTVL.

The chain links TRBV11-2 to TRBJ1-1; D possibly corresponds to TRBD1 (5 bases). Trimming pared 5 bases from V and 1 base from J, leaving 14 bases between. Germline V lookup: CDR1 SGHAT, CDR2 FQNNGV. The CDR3 consists of 15 residues. The CDR3, as DNA: TGTGCCAGCAGCCCCCTCCTCGGGGGGAACACTGAAGCTTTCTTT. It encodes CASSPLLGGNTEAFF.

The chain employs TRBV9 and TRBJ2-1, with D possibly TRBD1 on 6 matching bases. The CDR3 is made up of 14 amino acids. V lost 0 bases to trimming and J lost 13 bases, with 17 bases between them. The germline V gene encodes CDR1 SGDLS and CDR2 YYNGEE. Here the CDR3 DNA reads TGTGCCAGCAGCGTAGGGGGGCCGAGAGGCGACCAGTTCTTC. As protein: CASSVGGPRGDQFF.

This sequence joins TRBV5-6 and TRBJ1-5; 9 nucleotides match TRBD1. Germline V CDR1 and CDR2: SGHDT, YYEEEE. The ends lost 2 bases at V and 5 bases at J; junction bases unmatched: 8. CDR3 length: 16 residues. The CDR3 reads CASSFALGQGDQPQHF. The DNA for the CDR3 is TGTGCCAGCAGCTTTGCTCTGGGACAGGGAGATCAGCCCCAGCATTTT.

The chain uses TRBV4-3 and TRBJ2-5; 10 bases are a match to TRBD1. V lost 3 bases and J lost 5; bases outside the gene matches: 6. Germline CDR1 reads LGHNA; CDR2 reads YSLEER. This CDR3 contains 15 residues. CDR3 region: CASSQRQGATETQYF. CDR3 nucleotide sequence: TGCGCCAGCAGCCAGAGACAGGGGGCTACGGAGACCCAGTACTTC.

The V call is TRBV7-6, the J call TRBJ2-1, with 9 positions matching TRBD2. The CDR3 is made up of 14 amino acids. Germline CDR1 is SGHVS and CDR2 is FNYEAQ. Unmatched junction bases numbered 5, after V lost 4 bases and J lost 7 bases. CDR3 in DNA: TGTGCCAGCAGCTCGGCTAGCGGGAAGAATGAGCAGTTCTTC. Protein product: CASSSASGKNEQFF.

This rearrangement joins TRBV6-5 to TRBJ1-1, with D perhaps TRBD1 (5 bases). Trimming took off 6 bases at V and 1 base at J, with 12 bases between the two ends. The CDR3 spans 14 residues. In germline, CDR1 is MNHEY, CDR2 SVGAGI. The CDR3 loop reads CASRGGGPNTEAFF. In DNA, the CDR3 is TGTGCCAGCAGGGGGGGAGGGCCGAACACTGAAGCTTTCTTT.

The V and J genes are TRBV19 and TRBJ2-1, with 10 bases matching TRBD2. This CDR3 has 18 residues. V dropped 5 bases and J dropped 6; count of bases not matched to a gene: 16. Germline V gene sequence: CDR1 LNHDA, CDR2 SQIVND (reference sequence). In DNA, the CDR3 is TGTGCCAGTAGTCCCAGGGCGGGGGTAGCGGGAGGACGCAATGAGCAGTTCTTC. Protein sequence: CASSPRAGVAGGRNEQFF.

This chain links TRBV7-3 with TRBJ2-2; no reliable D call. The CDR3 is made up of 14 amino acids. V was pared by 2 bases and J by 1 base, with 5 bases between. CDR1 and CDR2 (germline): SGHTA, FQGTGA. Here the CDR3 DNA reads TGTGCCAGCAGCTTAGCGCAGAACACCGGGGAGCTGTTTTTT. Its translation is CASSLAQNTGELFF.

This chain connects TRBV5-6 to TRBJ2-1; TRBD2 matches 14 bases. CDR1 and CDR2 from the germline V gene are SGHDT and YYEEEE. Trimming removed 4 bases from V and 9 bases from J; junction bases left unmatched: 3. CDR3 length: 14 residues. The CDR3 DNA reads TGTGCCAGCAGCCTCGGACTAGCGGGAGGTGAGCAGTTCTTC. Encoded protein: CASSLGLAGGEQFF.

The chain links TRBV4-3 to TRBJ1-2, with TRBD1 as a possible D gene (5 bases). The germline V gene encodes CDR1 LGHNA and CDR2 YSLEER. V dropped 0 bases and J dropped 7 bases, with 15 bases sitting between them. This CDR3 is 15 amino acids long. The CDR3 bases are TGCGCCAGCAGCCAAGATGGGGGGGATGATAGTGGCTACACCTTC. This translates into CASSQDGGDDSGYTF.

V usage is TRBV19 and J usage is TRBJ2-3; D gene unclear. The germline CDR1 and CDR2 sequences are LNHDA and SQIVND (reference sequence). The CDR3 has 16 amino acids. V was trimmed by 6 bases and J by 2 bases, leaving 18 bases between them. Written as DNA, the CDR3 is TGTGCCAGTAGGCCCTTATCTGAAGCGCCCACAGATACGCAGTATTTT. Amino acid sequence: CASRPLSEAPTDTQYF.